This section outlines one T cell receptor beta chain sequence together with its context. Clones were read by immunoSEQ multiplex PCR, and TCRdb kept only the in-frame ones, dropping some. The sample contains about 350,000 clones, roughly 84% of which appear only once. Treatment described: over 15 received Ad26.COV2.S at low or high dose, single or two shots; several received placebo; per-sample allocation not given. Samples were taken on day 63 after the first vaccine or placebo injection. The data originate from a study of Ad26.COV2.S vaccination and SARS-CoV-2 variants. About the research overall: Dosing was one shot or two shots 56 days apart.

Germline V lookup: CDR1 SGHTA, CDR2 FQGNSA. CDR3 size: 16 residues. The V end was cut by 5 bases, the J end by 4 bases, with 18 bases between. The chain employs TRBV7-2 and TRBJ2-1; no clear D gene. Specimen: peripheral blood, collected in a trial of Ad26.COV2.S vaccine versus placebo. The origin of this receptor is a person between 18 and 65 years old who received the Ad26.COV2.S COVID-19 vaccine or a placebo. The DNA of the CDR3 is TGTGCCAGCAGCCCCGGCGGCCTTTTTCCATACAATGAGCAGTTCTTC. Translating it yields CASSPGGLFPYNEQFF.